These 26 T cell receptor beta chains were sequenced from one sample in a study of blood T cell repertoires in COVID-19. The table came from immunoSEQ multiplex PCR; TCRdb's copy has only in-frame clones and leaves some out. The table records about 64,000 clones, around 90% of them present only once. Sequencing was carried out using PBMCs or T cells enriched from blood (not recorded which). The source of these receptors is a woman aged 40 to 50 who had recovered from COVID-19.

The chain links TRBV6-4 to TRBJ2-1, with 11 bases lining up with TRBD2. After removal of 2 bases from V and 5 bases from J, the junction contained 2 bases not matched to a gene. The CDR3 length is 15 residues. Germline CDR1 is MRHNA and CDR2 is SNTAGT. The CDR3 nucleotides are TGTGCCAGCAGTGACCTAGCGGGGGGAAACAATGAGCAGTTCTTC. Its translation: CASSDLAGGNNEQFF.

V gene TRBV6-5 combines with J gene TRBJ2-7, with 7 positions matching TRBD1. The junction had 6 bases not matched to a gene; V was cut back by 7 bases and J by 0 bases. Germline CDR1 and CDR2: MNHEY and SVGAGI. The CDR3 has 14 amino acids. The CDR3 reads CASIATGTSYEQYF. The CDR3 DNA follows: TGTGCCAGCATCGCGACAGGGACCTCCTACGAGCAGTACTTC.

This clone was counted between two and nine times. The chain recombines TRBV24-1 with TRBJ2-2; no clear D. The CDR3 has 14 amino acids. Germline CDR1 is KGHDR and CDR2 is SFDVKD. V was trimmed by 2 bases and J by 13 bases, leaving 16 bases between them. The CDR3 sequence: CATSDSTLALGLFF. The CDR3 DNA sequence: TGTGCCACCAGTGATTCGACACTTGCGTTGGGGCTGTTTTTT.

The V and J genes are TRBV12-3 or TRBV12-4 and TRBJ2-5, with D possibly matching TRBD2 (6 bases). Trimming took off 6 bases at V and 5 bases at J, with 13 bases between the two ends. There are 13 residues in the CDR3. The CDR3 DNA is TGTGCCAGCAGCCCTAGTGGGGGGGAGACCCAGTACTTC. Amino acids: CASSPSGGETQYF.

The rearrangement uses TRBV19 and TRBJ1-2, with 7 bases matching TRBD1. Germline V gene data show CDR1 as LNHDA and CDR2 as SQIVND (reference sequence). The CDR3 has 16 residues. After removal of 1 base from V and 7 bases from J, the junction contained 12 bases not matched to a gene. The CDR3 DNA is TGTGCCAGTAGTATAGGATTAGGGGGCCCAAGTCCTGGCTACACCTTC. Translating it yields CASSIGLGGPSPGYTF.

The chain is built from TRBV5-1 and TRBJ1-6; the match to TRBD1 covers 9 bases. The CDR3 sequence is 15 residues long. V lost 4 bases, J lost 6 bases, and 5 bases stayed unmatched. Germline lookup yields CDR1 SGHRS and CDR2 YFSETQ. For the CDR3, the DNA is TGCGCCAGCAGCCACCGGGACAGGGCTAATTCACCCCTCCACTTT. Amino acids: CASSHRDRANSPLHF.

The CDR3 is CASSYDRGSNQPQHF. For the CDR3, the DNA is TGTGCCAGCAGTTACGATAGGGGTAGCAATCAGCCCCAGCATTTT. The J gene is TRBJ1-5, the V gene TRBV6-5, with TRBD1 as a possible D gene (5 bases). CDR3 length equals 15 residues. Trimming took 2 bases from V and 0 from J, leaving 8 bases between them. Germline CDR1 is MNHEY and CDR2 is SVGAGI.

This rearrangement joins TRBV5-1 to TRBJ1-6; a weak D match, TRBD1 (6 bases). Trimming removed 0 bases at V and 10 bases at J, with 11 bases between. This CDR3 is built from 14 residues. Germline V gene data show CDR1 as SGHRS and CDR2 as YFSETQ. CDR3 DNA sequence: TGCGCCAGCAGCTTGGACAGGGTCCGGTCACCCCTCCACTTT. Translated: CASSLDRVRSPLHF. The whole variable domain, filled in from reference TRBV5-1 and TRBJ1-6, reads KAGVTQTPRYLIKTRGQQVTLSCSPISGHRSVSWYQQTPGQGLQFLFEYFSETQRNKGNFPGRFSGRQFSNSRSEMNVSTLELGDSALYLCASSLDRVRSPLHFGNGTRLTVT.

The V and J genes are TRBV7-2 and TRBJ2-5, with D perhaps TRBD2 (6 bases). The CDR3 loop spans 15 amino acids. The germline CDR1 and CDR2 sequences are SGHTA and FQGNSA. V was cut by 5 bases and J by 0 bases, with 13 bases left in between. Here the CDR3 reads CASSARLVYQETQYF. DNA for the CDR3: TGTGCCAGCAGCGCGCGACTAGTGTACCAAGAGACCCAGTACTTC.

In this sample, this clone turned up a few times. V gene TRBV6-2 or TRBV6-3 combines with J gene TRBJ2-2; D is possibly TRBD2 (6 bases). The CDR3 runs to 16 residues. Germline V CDR1 and CDR2: MNHEY, SVGEGT. V was shortened by 2 bases and J by 3 bases, with 13 bases between the two germline ends. CDR3 residues: CASSYALRGHTGELFF. The CDR3 nucleotides read TGTGCCAGCAGTTACGCACTGCGGGGACACACCGGGGAGCTGTTTTTT.

CDR3 loop: CASSPRQISTNTEAFF. The CDR3, as DNA: TGTGCCAGCAGCCCAAGACAGATAAGTACGAACACTGAAGCTTTCTTT. V usage is TRBV11-3 and J usage is TRBJ1-1; D is possibly TRBD1 (5 bases). Trimming took 5 bases from V and 1 from J, leaving 17 bases between them. This CDR3 has 16 residues. Germline V gene data show CDR1 as SGHNT and CDR2 as YENEEA.

The gene calls are TRBV18 and TRBJ1-1; TRBD1 matches 8 bases. The CDR3 totals 14 residues. The V and J ends lost 2 bases and 4 bases, in that order; junction bases with no gene match: 3. Germline values: CDR1 KGHSH, CDR2 LQKENI. The DNA for the CDR3 is TGTGCCAGCTCACCAGGACAGGGAACCACTGAAGCTTTCTTT. As protein: CASSPGQGTTEAFF.

The chain carries TRBV3-1 (or the pseudogene TRBV3-2) and TRBJ2-7; possibly TRBD2 for D (5 bases). The CDR3 runs to 14 residues. With 2 bases removed from V and 3 bases from J, the gap between germline ends came to 11 bases. Germline V gene sequence: CDR1 LGHDT, CDR2 YNNKEL (reference sequence). CDR3 residues: CASSQSPADYEQYF. As DNA, the CDR3 is TGTGCCAGCAGCCAAAGTCCAGCGGACTACGAGCAGTACTTC.

The chain couples TRBV6-6 to TRBJ2-2; TRBD1 matches at 7 bases. Trimming took 5 bases from V and 1 from J; bases not matched to a gene: 4. Germline CDR1 is MNHNY and CDR2 is SVGAGI (reference sequence). The CDR3 is 15 residues long. The CDR3 reads CASSGRQGNTGELFF. The CDR3 region has the DNA TGTGCCAGCAGTGGCCGACAGGGGAACACCGGGGAGCTGTTTTTT.

The chain carries TRBV24-1 and TRBJ2-5; the D gene is possibly TRBD1 (6 bases). From germline, CDR1 is KGHDR and CDR2 SFDVKD. V was trimmed by 3 bases and J by 2 bases, leaving 15 bases between them. This CDR3 region has 16 residues. This CDR3 is CATSDHVGARQETQYF. The CDR3 region has the DNA TGTGCCACCAGTGATCACGTGGGGGCGAGACAAGAGACCCAGTACTTC.

The rearrangement links TRBV9 to TRBJ2-1; D is undetermined. This CDR3 is 12 amino acids long. The V and J ends lost 3 bases and 5 bases respectively, with 6 bases between them. The germline V gene has CDR1 SGDLS and CDR2 YYNGEE. The DNA of the CDR3 is TGTGCCAGCAGCGGACTTAACAATGAGCAGTTCTTC. This encodes CASSGLNNEQFF.

The table lists this clone with a count of one. This rearrangement joins TRBV19 to TRBJ2-3; D possibly corresponds to TRBD1 (5 bases). V was shortened by 5 bases and J by 0 bases, with 18 bases between the two germline ends. Germline CDR1 LNHDA, CDR2 SQIVND (reference sequence). The CDR3 sequence is 17 residues long. Written as DNA, the CDR3 is TGTGCCAGTAGTGACAGTTTTATACGCATTAGCACAGATACGCAGTATTTT. Translation: CASSDSFIRISTDTQYF.

There are a few counts of this clone. This chain links TRBV6-4 with TRBJ1-3; TRBD1 might be the D (6 bases). V dropped 10 bases and J dropped 3 bases, with 10 bases sitting between them. The germline gives CDR1 MRHNA, CDR2 SNTAGT. CDR3 length: 12 residues. The CDR3 coding sequence is TGTGCCACCCCGACAGGTGGAAACACCATATATTTT. It is translated as CATPTGGNTIYF.

The V gene is TRBV11-2, the J gene TRBJ1-4; D is ambiguous. V lost 4 bases and J lost 0, with 12 bases in between. Per the germline V gene, CDR1 is SGHAT and CDR2 is FQNNGV. The CDR3 consists of 16 residues. The CDR3 DNA is TGTGCCAGCAGCTCCAGGTCGGGGTCAACTAATGAAAAACTGTTTTTT. Amino acid sequence: CASSSRSGSTNEKLFF.

The genes are TRBV11-2 and TRBJ2-3; TRBD2 agrees at 15 bases. The CDR3 is made up of 19 amino acids. J lost 4 bases, V lost 0 bases, and 8 bases had no gene match. Germline V gene sequence: CDR1 SGHAT, CDR2 FQNNGV. The CDR3 DNA reads TGTGCCAGCAGCTTAGAAGGACTAGCGGGGGGGCGCGTATCAGATACGCAGTATTTT. Translated, it gives CASSLEGLAGGRVSDTQYF.

The chain uses TRBV19 and TRBJ2-3, with D perhaps matching TRBD2 (5 bases). The V gene's germline CDR1 is LNHDA and CDR2 SQIVND (reference sequence). Trimming took 5 bases from V and 0 from J, leaving 9 bases between them. This CDR3 comprises 14 residues. The CDR3 spells CASSAGTSTDTQYF. As DNA, the CDR3 is TGTGCCAGTAGTGCGGGTACGAGCACAGATACGCAGTATTTT.

V usage is TRBV6-5 and J usage is TRBJ1-2; D is unclear. The V end was cut by 0 bases, the J end by 2 bases, with 7 bases between. This CDR3 region has 14 residues. Germline CDR1 is MNHEY and CDR2 is SVGAGI. The CDR3 sequence is CASSYSAKNYGYTF. For the CDR3, the DNA is TGTGCCAGCAGTTACTCGGCAAAGAACTATGGCTACACCTTC.

This clone showed up just once. The V and J genes are TRBV3-1 (or the pseudogene TRBV3-2) and TRBJ2-5, with D possibly matching TRBD2 (6 bases). Trimming cost V 10 bases and J 4 bases, with 16 bases left between them. Germline CDR1 LGHDT, CDR2 YNNKEL (reference sequence). The CDR3 has 13 residues. The CDR3 reads CATFSAGSETQYF. The CDR3 DNA sequence: TGTGCCACCTTTAGCGCGGGGTCAGAGACCCAGTACTTC.

This chain links TRBV19 with TRBJ2-7, with 9 bases lining up with TRBD1. The CDR3 is made up of 15 amino acids. Trimming removed 5 bases from V and 5 bases from J; junction bases left unmatched: 10. In germline, CDR1 is LNHDA, CDR2 SQIVND (reference sequence). CDR3 region: CASSLTGTGFNEQYF. As DNA, the CDR3 is TGTGCCAGTAGTTTAACCGGGACAGGGTTTAACGAGCAGTACTTC.

The chain couples TRBV14 to TRBJ1-3; D is possibly TRBD1 (6 bases). Trimming removed 3 bases at V and 1 base at J, with 10 bases between. The CDR3 runs to 15 residues. Germline CDR1 and CDR2: SGHDN and FVKESK. This CDR3 is CASSHKQGSGNTIYF. The CDR3, as DNA: TGTGCCAGCAGCCACAAACAGGGTTCTGGAAACACCATATATTTT.

The chain combines TRBV5-1 with TRBJ2-3, with D possibly matching TRBD2 (5 bases). This CDR3 has 12 residues. Trimming left V 8 bases short and J 3 bases short, with 10 bases between. Looked up from germline, CDR1 is SGHRS and CDR2 is YFSETQ. The CDR3 protein is CARPRATDTQYF. The DNA for the CDR3 is TGCGCCAGACCGAGGGCAACAGATACGCAGTATTTT.